The TCR beta chain under discussion was sequenced for a study of T cell changes during pregnancy in multiple sclerosis. Produced via immunoSEQ multiplex PCR; TCRdb's table is partial and in-frame only. The data contain approximately 100,000 clones, almost 95% of them singletons. CDR1 and CDR2 from the germline V gene are SGHVS and FQNEAQ. Trimming removed 5 bases from V and 1 base from J; junction bases left unmatched: 6. This CDR3 has 16 amino acids. The receptor was derived from a female donor with multiple sclerosis, enrolled in a pregnancy study. The rearrangement links TRBV7-8 to TRBJ2-7, with 12 bases aligning to TRBD2. Source: peripheral blood, taken in the third trimester of pregnancy. CDR3 residues: CASSLRTSGASYEQYF. The CDR3 DNA reads TGTGCCAGCAGCCTACGGACTAGCGGGGCGTCCTACGAGCAGTACTTC.